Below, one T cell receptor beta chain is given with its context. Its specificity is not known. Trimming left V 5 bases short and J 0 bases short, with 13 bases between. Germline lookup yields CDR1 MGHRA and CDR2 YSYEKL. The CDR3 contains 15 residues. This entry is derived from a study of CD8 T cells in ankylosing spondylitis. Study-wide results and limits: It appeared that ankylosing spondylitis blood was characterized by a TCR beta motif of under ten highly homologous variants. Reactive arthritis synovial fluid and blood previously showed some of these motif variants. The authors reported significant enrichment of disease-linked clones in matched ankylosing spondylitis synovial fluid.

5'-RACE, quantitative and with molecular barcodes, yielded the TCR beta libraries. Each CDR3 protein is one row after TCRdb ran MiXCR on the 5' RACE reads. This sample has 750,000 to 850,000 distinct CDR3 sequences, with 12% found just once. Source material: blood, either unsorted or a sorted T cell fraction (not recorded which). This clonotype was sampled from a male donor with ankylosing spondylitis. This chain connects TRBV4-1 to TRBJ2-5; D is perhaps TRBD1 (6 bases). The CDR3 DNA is TGCGCCAGCAGCGCCAGGGGATGGAACCAAGAGACCCAGTACTTC. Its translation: CASSARGWNQETQYF.